The rows below give T cell receptor beta chains drawn from one sample of a study of T cell responses to AZD1222 COVID-19 vaccine. The method was immunoSEQ multiplex PCR; TCRdb's version includes in-frame clones alone and lacks a portion of them. Found here are approximately 180,000 clones, 85% to 95% of them singletons; the top ten hold approximately 4%. The sample here was peripheral blood, taken 28 days after the second dose of the MenACWY control vaccine. The origin of the receptors is an adult who received the MenACWY meningococcal vaccine as a control. The CDR3 runs from the conserved cysteine through the conserved F or W. The D gene is left open where the match is weak. For some rows the clone size is stated as once, few or many, or as a class when expanded; others skip it.

D gene: TRBD1
clone size: NA
V gene: TRBV18
J gene: TRBJ1-5
CDR3 protein: CASSQPDRDQPQHF
CDR3 DNA: TGTGCCAGCTCACAACCGGACAGGGATCAGCCCCAGCATTTT

D gene: NA
clone size: NA
V gene: TRBV30
J gene: TRBJ2-7
CDR3 protein: CAWSLPPIQRVLYEQYF
CDR3 DNA: TGTGCCTGGAGCCTACCCCCGATCCAGCGGGTTCTCTACGAGCAGTACTTC

D gene: NA
clone size: once
V gene: TRBV21-1
J gene: TRBJ2-1
CDR3 protein: CASSKGTGGTYNEQFF
CDR3 DNA: TGTGCCAGCAGCAAAGGGACAGGGGGAACCTACAATGAGCAGTTCTTC

D gene: NA
clone size: NA
V gene: TRBV30
J gene: TRBJ1-5
CDR3 protein: CAWSDTNSPRGNQPQHF
CDR3 DNA: TGTGCCTGGAGTGACACGAACAGCCCGCGGGGCAATCAGCCCCAGCATTTT

D gene: TRBD2
clone size: NA
V gene: TRBV7-3
J gene: TRBJ2-5
CDR3 protein: CASSPNGLAEETQYF
CDR3 DNA: TGTGCCAGCAGCCCCAACGGACTAGCGGAAGAGACCCAGTACTTC

D gene: NA
clone size: NA
V gene: TRBV28
J gene: TRBJ2-3
CDR3 protein: CASSSSTSTDTQYF
CDR3 DNA: TGTGCCAGCAGTTCCTCCACTAGCACAGATACGCAGTATTTT

D gene: NA
clone size: NA
V gene: TRBV12-3/TRBV12-4
J gene: TRBJ1-1
CDR3 protein: CASSLRAVTEAFF
CDR3 DNA: TGTGCCAGCAGTTTACGCGCGGTCACTGAAGCTTTCTTT

D gene: TRBD1
clone size: once
V gene: TRBV11-1
J gene: TRBJ1-3
CDR3 protein: CASSSTGGTGNTIYF
CDR3 DNA: TGTGCCAGCAGCTCGACAGGGGGCACTGGAAACACCATATATTTT

D gene: NA
clone size: once
V gene: TRBV11-3
J gene: TRBJ2-1
CDR3 protein: CASSITESSYNEQFF
CDR3 DNA: TGTGCCAGCAGCATTACAGAGAGCTCCTACAATGAGCAGTTCTTC

D gene: NA
clone size: NA
V gene: TRBV27
J gene: TRBJ1-1
CDR3 protein: CASSLGSGGWTEAFF
CDR3 DNA: TGTGCCAGCAGTTTAGGGTCTGGAGGGTGGACTGAAGCTTTCTTT

D gene: TRBD2
clone size: NA
V gene: TRBV29-1
J gene: TRBJ2-7
CDR3 protein: CSVEDQSGRAYEQYF
CDR3 DNA: TGCAGCGTTGAAGATCAAAGCGGGAGGGCCTACGAGCAGTACTTC

D gene: TRBD2
clone size: NA
V gene: TRBV10-1
J gene: TRBJ2-7
CDR3 protein: CASSDSSSGTYEQYF
CDR3 DNA: TGCGCCAGCAGTGACTCTTCCAGCGGGACCTACGAGCAGTACTTC

D gene: NA
clone size: NA
V gene: TRBV19
J gene: TRBJ2-1
CDR3 protein: CASGGLHNEQFF
CDR3 DNA: TGTGCCAGTGGGGGACTTCACAATGAGCAGTTCTTC